This TCR beta chain comes out of a study of blood T cells in healthy people across ages. Findings and caveats of the study: TCR beta diversity, measured per million T cells, fell in a roughly linear way with age. Samples with more naive T cells showed higher observed beta diversity.

Points on this clonotype: What it binds is not known.

Using a J-beta primer mix together with a sample-barcoded 5' primer, a second PCR was run for roughly 7 to 11 cycles. TCRdb used MiXCR to reprocess the 5' RACE reads, holding one entry per CDR3 protein. Counted here are 1.4 million or so distinct CDR3 sequences, approximately 42% occurring once; the ten biggest clones make up roughly 3.7%. Trimming left V 5 bases short and J 8 bases short, with 21 bases between. The V gene's germline CDR1 is MNHEY and CDR2 SVGEGT. The length of the CDR3 is 16 residues. The TCR sequence derives from a woman aged 18-29 years in good health. The sequenced sample consisted of blood. The chain combines TRBV6-2 or TRBV6-3 with TRBJ1-4, with D possibly matching TRBD1 (5 bases). The CDR3 nucleotides are TGTGCCAGCAGTGACCAAACCGGGACCGTGGGCGAAAAACTGTTTTTT. Translated: CASSDQTGTVGEKLFF.